Listed below are T cell receptor beta chains from one sample, sequenced in a study of blood T cell repertoires in COVID-19. Assay used: immunoSEQ multiplex PCR; TCRdb lists only in-frame clones, some missing. The sample lists roughly 54,000 clones; more than 85% were seen once. Sequencing used peripheral blood. Source of these receptors: a man aged 45-65 years with acute or convalescent COVID-19. The CDR3 runs from the conserved cysteine through the conserved F or W. The order of the fields is clone size, D gene, V gene, J gene, CDR3 DNA, CDR3 protein. A D gene is named only where the DNA matches it firmly. Clone size appears in some rows only: once, few, many, or a class for an expanded clone.

clone size: -; D gene: TRBD2; V gene: TRBV18; J gene: TRBJ2-3; CDR3 DNA: TGTGCCAGCTCGGACACTAGCGGAGCTAGCACAGATACGCAGTATTTT; CDR3 protein: CASSDTSGASTDTQYF
clone size: -; D gene: -; V gene: TRBV5-5; J gene: TRBJ1-1; CDR3 DNA: TGTGCCAGCAGCTGGGGGCAGAACACTGAAGCTTTCTTT; CDR3 protein: CASSWGQNTEAFF
clone size: -; D gene: -; V gene: TRBV19; J gene: TRBJ1-1; CDR3 DNA: TGTGCCAGTAGTTCGGGTTTCACTGAAGCTTTCTTT; CDR3 protein: CASSSGFTEAFF
clone size: -; D gene: TRBD2; V gene: TRBV6-2/TRBV6-3; J gene: TRBJ2-3; CDR3 DNA: TGTGCCAGCAGTCATGAGCGGGAGGCCTCCCTGGGGACAGATACGCAGTATTTT; CDR3 protein: CASSHEREASLGTDTQYF
clone size: -; D gene: TRBD2; V gene: TRBV6-2/TRBV6-3; J gene: TRBJ2-7; CDR3 DNA: TGTGCCAGCAGTTACTTGCTAGCGGGAGGAGGTGATACCTACGAGCAGTACTTC; CDR3 protein: CASSYLLAGGGDTYEQYF
clone size: -; D gene: TRBD1; V gene: TRBV30; J gene: TRBJ1-1; CDR3 DNA: TGTGCCTCGAATACAGGGGTCGATATGAACACTGAAGCTTTCTTT; CDR3 protein: CASNTGVDMNTEAFF
clone size: -; D gene: -; V gene: TRBV5-4; J gene: TRBJ1-2; CDR3 DNA: TGTGCCAGCAGCTCCGGGGGGGGCTTGTACTATGGCTACACCTTC; CDR3 protein: CASSSGGGLYYGYTF
clone size: few; D gene: TRBD1; V gene: TRBV5-4; J gene: TRBJ1-1; CDR3 DNA: TGTGCCAGCAGTTCGGGACAGGGCCCCCCTAGGGGCACTGAAGCTTTCTTT; CDR3 protein: CASSSGQGPPRGTEAFF
clone size: once; D gene: TRBD2; V gene: TRBV10-3; J gene: TRBJ2-1; CDR3 DNA: TGTGCCATCAGCGCTTGGACTAGCGGGAGTCCCGCCTACAATGAGCAGTTCTTC; CDR3 protein: CAISAWTSGSPAYNEQFF
clone size: -; D gene: -; V gene: TRBV5-8; J gene: TRBJ2-5; CDR3 DNA: TGTGCCAGCAGCTTAACCTCGACAGGTCCCCAGTACTTC; CDR3 protein: CASSLTSTGPQYF
clone size: -; D gene: -; V gene: TRBV30; J gene: TRBJ2-1; CDR3 DNA: TGTGCCTGGAGTGTAGTTGGTGGCAGCTACAATGAGCAGTTCTTC; CDR3 protein: CAWSVVGGSYNEQFF
clone size: -; D gene: TRBD1; V gene: TRBV4-1; J gene: TRBJ2-7; CDR3 DNA: TGCGCCAGCAGCCAAGTCCCGGGACAGGGGGCGAAGGAGCAGTACTTC; CDR3 protein: CASSQVPGQGAKEQYF
clone size: -; D gene: -; V gene: TRBV5-5; J gene: TRBJ2-7; CDR3 DNA: TGTGCCAGCAGCTTCTCGCCAGAAATTGCCTACGAGCAGTACTTC; CDR3 protein: CASSFSPEIAYEQYF
clone size: -; D gene: TRBD1; V gene: TRBV6-1; J gene: TRBJ1-2; CDR3 DNA: TGTGCCAGCAGTGAATTAGAGACAGGGGTTAACTATGGCTACACCTTC; CDR3 protein: CASSELETGVNYGYTF
clone size: -; D gene: -; V gene: TRBV7-9; J gene: TRBJ2-3; CDR3 DNA: TGTGCCAGCTCTCGGTCACCCGGGAGCACAGATACGCAGTATTTT; CDR3 protein: CASSRSPGSTDTQYF
clone size: few; D gene: TRBD1; V gene: TRBV3-1/TRBV3-2; J gene: TRBJ1-6; CDR3 DNA: TGTGCCAGCAGCCAAGTCGAGAGTCGGACAGGGGGCTCTTCACCCCTCCACTTT; CDR3 protein: CASSQVESRTGGSSPLHF
clone size: once; D gene: TRBD1; V gene: TRBV19; J gene: TRBJ2-2; CDR3 DNA: TGTGCCAGTACCGGGACAGGGAATGTCGGGGAGCTGTTTTTT; CDR3 protein: CASTGTGNVGELFF
clone size: -; D gene: TRBD1; V gene: TRBV19; J gene: TRBJ1-3; CDR3 DNA: TGTGCCAGTACTACCGGGACAGGGTCTGGAAACACCATATATTTT; CDR3 protein: CASTTGTGSGNTIYF
clone size: -; D gene: TRBD2; V gene: TRBV4-1; J gene: TRBJ2-1; CDR3 DNA: TGCGCCAGCAGCCAAGATGTGAGGCTAGCGGGGTACAATGAGCAGTTCTTC; CDR3 protein: CASSQDVRLAGYNEQFF
clone size: once; D gene: -; V gene: TRBV19; J gene: TRBJ1-1; CDR3 DNA: TGTGCCAGTAAGCTGAACACTGAAGCTTTCTTT; CDR3 protein: CASKLNTEAFF
clone size: -; D gene: -; V gene: TRBV2; J gene: TRBJ1-6; CDR3 DNA: TGTGCCAGCAGTCGCGGGGCCCTTGATTTCAATTCACCCCTCCACTTT; CDR3 protein: CASSRGALDFNSPLHF
clone size: few; D gene: -; V gene: TRBV27; J gene: TRBJ1-5; CDR3 DNA: TGTGCCAGCAGTTTATCGGCAGGGCGCAATCAGCCCCAGCATTTT; CDR3 protein: CASSLSAGRNQPQHF
clone size: -; D gene: -; V gene: TRBV7-8; J gene: TRBJ2-2; CDR3 DNA: TGTGCCAGCAGCCTCTCAAGGGGAACCGGGGAGCTGTTTTTT; CDR3 protein: CASSLSRGTGELFF
clone size: -; D gene: TRBD1; V gene: TRBV9; J gene: TRBJ1-5; CDR3 DNA: TGTGCCAGCAGCGTCGAGGGGGCCCAGCCCCAGCATTTT; CDR3 protein: CASSVEGAQPQHF
clone size: once; D gene: -; V gene: TRBV11-3; J gene: TRBJ1-3; CDR3 DNA: TGTGCCAGCAGCTTAGCGGTTTCGAACTCTGGAAACACCATATATTTT; CDR3 protein: CASSLAVSNSGNTIYF
clone size: -; D gene: TRBD2; V gene: TRBV5-1; J gene: TRBJ2-7; CDR3 DNA: TGCGCCAGCAGCTCCGGACTAGCGGGAGTTTACGAGCAGTACTTC; CDR3 protein: CASSSGLAGVYEQYF
clone size: -; D gene: TRBD1; V gene: TRBV5-6; J gene: TRBJ1-5; CDR3 DNA: TGTGCCAGCAGCACCGGGACAGGGAGGAACCAGCCCCAGCATTTT; CDR3 protein: CASSTGTGRNQPQHF
clone size: -; D gene: TRBD2; V gene: TRBV9; J gene: TRBJ2-2; CDR3 DNA: TGTGCCAGCAGCGTAGTGGCGGGGGCGAACACCGGGGAGCTGTTTTTT; CDR3 protein: CASSVVAGANTGELFF
clone size: once; D gene: TRBD1; V gene: TRBV20-1; J gene: TRBJ1-2; CDR3 DNA: TGCAGTGCTAGTCCAGCTCTCAGGGGGGACTATGGCTACACCTTC; CDR3 protein: CSASPALRGDYGYTF
clone size: -; D gene: -; V gene: TRBV4-3; J gene: TRBJ2-3; CDR3 DNA: TGCGCCAGCAGCCACTCCAGGGACTTCCAGCAGTATTTT; CDR3 protein: CASSHSRDFQQYF
clone size: -; D gene: TRBD2; V gene: TRBV7-2; J gene: TRBJ2-1; CDR3 DNA: TGTGCCAGCAGCTTAGCCGGGACTAGCGGGAGGGCTGAGCAGTTCTTC; CDR3 protein: CASSLAGTSGRAEQFF
clone size: few; D gene: TRBD1; V gene: TRBV3-1/TRBV3-2; J gene: TRBJ1-1; CDR3 DNA: TGTGCCAGCAGCCCGTCCCGGGACAGGGGACAAGCTTTCTTT; CDR3 protein: CASSPSRDRGQAFF
clone size: -; D gene: TRBD2; V gene: TRBV5-1; J gene: TRBJ2-1; CDR3 DNA: TGCGCCAGCAGCTTGCTCCGACTAGCCGGAGAGCAGTTCTTC; CDR3 protein: CASSLLRLAGEQFF
clone size: -; D gene: -; V gene: TRBV7-9; J gene: TRBJ1-1; CDR3 DNA: TGTGCCAGCAGCTTAGAGCCAGGGGTGAACACTGAAGCTTTCTTT; CDR3 protein: CASSLEPGVNTEAFF
clone size: -; D gene: TRBD1; V gene: TRBV29-1; J gene: TRBJ2-7; CDR3 DNA: TGCAGCGTTTACCCGGGACAGGAGAAGTCCGAGCAGTACTTC; CDR3 protein: CSVYPGQEKSEQYF
clone size: -; D gene: -; V gene: TRBV6-5; J gene: TRBJ2-2; CDR3 DNA: TGTGCCAGCAGTTACTCCTTCGGGAGGAACACCGGGGAGCTGTTTTTT; CDR3 protein: CASSYSFGRNTGELFF
clone size: -; D gene: -; V gene: TRBV14; J gene: TRBJ1-2; CDR3 DNA: TGTGCCAGCAGCCAAGATCAGGGGCGGCCGCGGAGCTATGGCTACACCTTC; CDR3 protein: CASSQDQGRPRSYGYTF
clone size: -; D gene: -; V gene: TRBV10-1; J gene: TRBJ1-5; CDR3 DNA: TGCGCCAGCACCCCTGACACCCCAAATCAGCCCCAGCATTTT; CDR3 protein: CASTPDTPNQPQHF